Below are 5 T cell receptor beta chains sequenced from a single sample in a study of identifying expanded T cells in peripheral blood. The protocol was immunoSEQ multiplex PCR, while the TCRdb copy is restricted to in-frame clones and leaves out a portion. The table records about 100,000 clones, 80% to 90% of them present only once. The material sequenced was blood. The receptor set was obtained from a person aged 18-70 years in good health.

V usage is TRBV10-2 and J usage is TRBJ2-3; D remains unclear. Germline CDR1 is WSHSY and CDR2 is SAAADI. With 6 bases removed from V and 4 bases from J, the gap between germline ends came to 23 bases. CDR3 length: 17 residues. The CDR3 nucleotides read TGCGCCAGCAGCGACATTTTAGGAGAAGGCGACTCAGATACGCAGTATTTT. This translates into CASSDILGEGDSDTQYF.

J is TRBJ1-1 and V is TRBV28, with 9 bases matching TRBD1. The J segment lost 3 bases and the V segment lost 3 bases, leaving 5 bases of the junction unmatched. CDR3 length equals 15 residues. Germline V gene lookup returns CDR1 MDHEN and CDR2 SYDVKM. The CDR3 loop reads CASSFGQGTDTEAFF. As DNA, the CDR3 is TGTGCCAGCAGTTTCGGACAGGGGACGGACACTGAAGCTTTCTTT.

This clone was seen more than once but under ten times. V gene TRBV7-9 combines with J gene TRBJ1-2, with 8 bases that match TRBD1. This CDR3 is built from 15 residues. The V gene end was trimmed by 4 bases and the J gene end by 9 bases; junction bases not matched to a gene: 13. Germline values: CDR1 SEHNR, CDR2 FQNEAQ (reference sequence). CDR3 nucleotide sequence: TGTGCCAGCAGCTCGCCGGGACAGGCACTCCACAGCTACACCTTC. As protein: CASSSPGQALHSYTF.

This chain connects TRBV5-1 to TRBJ1-2; perhaps TRBD1 as D (6 bases). V was pared by 4 bases and J by 3 bases, with 16 bases between. The CDR3 length is 15 residues. Looked up from germline, CDR1 is SGHRS and CDR2 is YFSETQ. DNA for the CDR3: TGCGCCAGCAGCCTGGATGAGGGGGGACACTATGGCTACACCTTC. It codes for CASSLDEGGHYGYTF.

The chain links TRBV11-3 to TRBJ1-1; no reliable D call. The CDR3 totals 13 residues. Per the germline V gene, CDR1 is SGHNT and CDR2 is YENEEA. V was cut by 0 bases and J by 3 bases, with 5 bases left in between. This CDR3 is CASSLDRDTEAFF. DNA of the CDR3: TGTGCCAGCAGCTTAGATCGAGACACTGAAGCTTTCTTT.